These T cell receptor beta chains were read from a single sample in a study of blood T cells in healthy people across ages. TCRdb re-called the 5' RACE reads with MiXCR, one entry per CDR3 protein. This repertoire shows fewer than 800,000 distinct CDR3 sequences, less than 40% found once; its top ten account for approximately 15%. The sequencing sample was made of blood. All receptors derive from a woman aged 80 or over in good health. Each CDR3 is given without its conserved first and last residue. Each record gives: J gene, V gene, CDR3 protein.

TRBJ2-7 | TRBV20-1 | SARGLARSGQY
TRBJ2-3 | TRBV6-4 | ASSLAGAFTDTQY
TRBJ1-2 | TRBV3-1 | ASSLNPREPYGYT
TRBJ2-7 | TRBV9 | ASGKTGGSYEQY
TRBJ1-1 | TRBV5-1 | ASSLRTANTEAF
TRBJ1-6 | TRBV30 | AWRRDRGSPLH
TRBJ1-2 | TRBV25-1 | ASSGTGTNYGYT
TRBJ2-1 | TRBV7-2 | ASSFRTSGGAAYNEQF
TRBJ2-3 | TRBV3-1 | ASSHTTSGTQY
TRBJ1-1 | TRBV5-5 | ASTSLYRDRVVNTEAF
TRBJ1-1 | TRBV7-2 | ASSTRDRAAF
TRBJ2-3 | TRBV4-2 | ASSQETGGAAPQY
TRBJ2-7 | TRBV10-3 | AIRTGSSYEQY
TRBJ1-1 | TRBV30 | AWWEGQDLNTEAF
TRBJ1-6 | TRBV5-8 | ASSLGGWRRNSPLH
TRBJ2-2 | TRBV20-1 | SARAPGLLTGELF
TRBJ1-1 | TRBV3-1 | ASSLHGTANTEAF
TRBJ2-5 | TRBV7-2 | ASSSRTASSGQY
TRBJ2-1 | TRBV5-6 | ASSQIYTSGGPNYNEQF
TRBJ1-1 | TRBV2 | ASSEANGGASF
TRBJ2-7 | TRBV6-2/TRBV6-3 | ASSPTSGGGEQY
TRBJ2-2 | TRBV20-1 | SARVSGSTGELF
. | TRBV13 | ASSKTDRVPYEQY
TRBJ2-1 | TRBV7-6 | ASSLVGVGHNEQF
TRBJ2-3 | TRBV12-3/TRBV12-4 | ASRPSGTSGTDTQY
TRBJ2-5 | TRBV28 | ASSSLPGQGQREQY
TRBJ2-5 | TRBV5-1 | ASSSRGFSGETQY
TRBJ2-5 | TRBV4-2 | ASSPGTRQETQY
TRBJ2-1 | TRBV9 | ASSAASYNEQF
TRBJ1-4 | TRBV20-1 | SARGTGGNEKLF
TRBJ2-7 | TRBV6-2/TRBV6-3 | ASSWGFSPYEQY
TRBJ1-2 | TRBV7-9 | ASSSSAVLLGGYT
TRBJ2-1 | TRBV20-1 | SARRPGGRYNEQF
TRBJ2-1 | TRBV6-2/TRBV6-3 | ASSSGTSTGEQF
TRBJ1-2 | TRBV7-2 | ASRVSETYGYT
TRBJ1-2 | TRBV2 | ASIQGLGYGYT
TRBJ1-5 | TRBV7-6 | ASSPGVSNQPQH
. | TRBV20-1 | SAGGPTDRRETQY
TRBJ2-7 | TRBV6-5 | ASSYSDRAGYEQY
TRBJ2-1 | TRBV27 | ASSLTSNNEQF
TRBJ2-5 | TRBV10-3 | ATSAPSSQETQY
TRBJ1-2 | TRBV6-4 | ASINPCRRGYT
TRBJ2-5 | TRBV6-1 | ASVSVPAGKGETQY